This T cell receptor beta chain appears in the sequencing data of a study of cytomegalovirus exposure and HLA in healthy donors. The V gene end was trimmed by 3 bases and the J gene end by 2 bases; junction bases not matched to a gene: 4. CDR3 length: 15 amino acids. From germline, CDR1 is KGHSH and CDR2 LQKENI. Amplification used 60 Vbeta primers and 13 Jbeta primers. The repertoire was sequenced with immunoSEQ multiplex PCR; TCRdb's copy has only in-frame clones and lacks some. The sample yields over 150,000 clones, roughly 79% seen once. This clonotype originated in a woman aged 50 to 60 in good health and CMV-seronegative. The sequencing sample was made of PBMCs. The genes are TRBV18 and TRBJ2-1, with 7 nucleotides matching TRBD1. This chain's CDR3 is CASSPPGTAYNEQFF. The CDR3 DNA sequence: TGTGCCAGCTCACCGCCAGGGACAGCCTACAATGAGCAGTTCTTC.